Below are 10 T cell receptor beta chains sequenced from a single sample in a study of blood T cells in healthy people across ages. A second roughly 6 to 11 cycle PCR used barcoded and J-beta primers. Using its own MiXCR run on the 5' RACE reads, TCRdb lists one record per CDR3 protein. The sample records more than 600,000 distinct CDR3 sequences, around 25% being singletons. The data were also submitted as part of a second study, on T cells of mothers and their children.

The sample consisted of blood. These receptors were taken from a boy aged 5-17 years in good health.

The V call is TRBV29-1, the J call TRBJ2-5, with D possibly TRBD1 on 6 matching bases. The V and J ends lost 1 base and 4 bases respectively, with 13 bases between them. The CDR3 loop spans 14 amino acids. Germline V gives CDR1 SQVTM, CDR2 ANQGSEA. The CDR3 DNA reads TGCAGCGTTGAAGTGCAGGGGCGGAGAGAGACCCAGTACTTC. It yields the protein CSVEVQGRRETQYF.

The CDR3 region has the DNA TGTGCCAGCAGTTGGGGACGCGTTGGAAACACCATATATTTT. It translates to CASSWGRVGNTIYF. The chain employs TRBV28 and TRBJ1-3; possibly TRBD1 for D (5 bases). The CDR3 is made up of 14 amino acids. CDR1 MDHEN and CDR2 SYDVKM come from the germline V gene. V was clipped by 4 bases and J by 3 bases, with 10 bases between them.

This clonotype was detected only a few times. The V and J genes are TRBV2 and TRBJ2-1; 9 bases agree with TRBD2. V trimming: 6 bases; J trimming: 7 bases; junction bases outside the gene matches: 10. Germline V CDR1 and CDR2: SNHLY, FYNNEI. CDR3 size: 15 residues. CDR3 nucleotides: TGTGCCAGCAGCGTAGCGGGAGTTATAAGTAATGAGCAGTTCTTC. Translating it yields CASSVAGVISNEQFF.

Points on this clonotype: The missing conserved phenylalanine or tryptophan at the end of this CDR3 makes a read error likely. The chain's CDR3 is CASSLRLERQFL. Here the CDR3 DNA reads TGTGCCAGCAGCTTGCGGCTAGAACGGCAGTTCCTC. The rearrangement joins TRBV5-8 to TRBJ2-1; D call uncertain. The CDR3 covers 12 residues. Per the germline V gene, CDR1 is SGHTS and CDR2 is YDEGEE. Trimming took off 1 base at V and 12 bases at J, with 11 bases between the two ends.

The table lists this clonotype with a few counts. The chain links TRBV5-1 to TRBJ2-5; 7 bases fit TRBD1. This CDR3 contains 16 residues. Looked up from germline, CDR1 is SGHRS and CDR2 is YFSETQ. V trimming: 0 bases; J trimming: 2 bases; junction bases outside the gene matches: 7. CDR3 region: CASSLGWGQTQETQYF. CDR3 bases: TGCGCCAGCAGCTTGGGTTGGGGACAGACGCAAGAGACCCAGTACTTC.

The rearrangement joins TRBV4-3 to TRBJ2-5, with unresolved D. TRBJ2-7 explains the end of the DNA better; the J call may be wrong. Germline assignment: CDR1 LGHNA and CDR2 YSLEER. The CDR3 is 14 residues long. Here the CDR3 DNA reads TGCGCCAGCAGCCAAGATTGGGAAATCCACGAGCAGTACTTC. Protein sequence: CASSQDWEIHEQYF.

Only a few counts were recorded for this clonotype. V gene TRBV12-3 or TRBV12-4 combines with J gene TRBJ1-5, with TRBD1 matching over 7 bases. J was trimmed by 7 bases and V by 3 bases; bases with no gene match: 6. The CDR3 contains 14 residues. CDR3 in amino acids: CASSFRQGEQPQHF. In DNA, the CDR3 is TGTGCCAGCAGTTTCCGGCAGGGGGAACAGCCCCAGCATTTT.

CDR3 sequence: CASSLLTSSYNSPLHF. CDR3 nucleotides: TGTGCCAGCAGTTTATTGACATCTTCCTATAATTCACCCCTCCACTTT. The chain is built from TRBV28 and TRBJ1-6; D is unclear. Germline V gene data show CDR1 as MDHEN and CDR2 as SYDVKM. V dropped 1 base and J dropped 1 base, with 8 bases sitting between them. The CDR3 has 16 amino acids.

The chain uses TRBV20-1 and TRBJ2-1, with 10 bases aligning to TRBD2. Germline loops: CDR1 DFQATT, CDR2 SNEGSKA (reference sequence). The CDR3 extends over 14 amino acids. Trimming removed 3 bases from V and 3 bases from J; junction bases left unmatched: 2. This CDR3 is CSARTSGRYNEQFF. DNA of the CDR3: TGCAGTGCTAGGACTAGCGGGCGCTACAATGAGCAGTTCTTC.

The sample holds a few counts of this clonotype. The chain combines TRBV7-9 with TRBJ2-5, with D uncertain. CDR1 and CDR2 (germline): SEHNR, FQNEAQ (reference sequence). CDR3 length equals 13 residues. Trimming removed 5 bases at V and 1 base at J, with 8 bases between. CDR3 loop: CASSRQSQETQYF. The CDR3 DNA follows: TGTGCCAGCAGCAGACAAAGCCAAGAGACCCAGTACTTC. The full variable domain, its missing parts supplied by reference TRBV7-9 and TRBJ2-5, is DTGVSQNPRHKITKRGQNVTFRCDPISEHNRLYWYRQTLGQGPEFLTYFQNEAQLEKSRLLSDRFSAERPKGSFSTLEIQRTEQGDSAMYLCASSRQSQETQYFGPGTRLLVL.